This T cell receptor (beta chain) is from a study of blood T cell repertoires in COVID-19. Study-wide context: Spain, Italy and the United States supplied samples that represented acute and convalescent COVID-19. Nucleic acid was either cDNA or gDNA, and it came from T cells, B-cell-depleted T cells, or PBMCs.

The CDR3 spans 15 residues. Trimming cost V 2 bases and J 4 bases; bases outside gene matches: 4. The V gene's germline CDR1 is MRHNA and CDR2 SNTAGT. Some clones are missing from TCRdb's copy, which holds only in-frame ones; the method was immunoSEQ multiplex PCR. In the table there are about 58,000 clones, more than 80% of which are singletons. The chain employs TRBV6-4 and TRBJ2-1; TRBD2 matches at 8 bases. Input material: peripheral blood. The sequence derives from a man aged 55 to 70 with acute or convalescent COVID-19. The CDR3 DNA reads TGTGCCAGCAGTGACAGCGGGAGTAAGTACAATGAGCAGTTCTTC. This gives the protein CASSDSGSKYNEQFF.